The 5 T cell receptor beta chains below all came from one sample that was sequenced in a study of blood T cell repertoires in COVID-19. Assay: immunoSEQ multiplex PCR; the TCRdb copy retains only in-frame clones and omits some. The table records approximately 290,000 clones, approximately 90% of them present only once. The sequenced sample was peripheral blood. The source of these receptors is a man younger than 40 with acute or convalescent COVID-19.

This CDR3 reads CASSPLPGAGYTF. Here the CDR3 DNA reads TGTGCCAGCAGTCCTTTACCTGGGGCTGGCTACACCTTC. The rearrangement uses TRBV3-1 (or the pseudogene TRBV3-2) and TRBJ1-2; the D gene is possibly TRBD1 (5 bases). In germline, CDR1 is LGHDT, CDR2 YNNKEL (reference sequence). The V and J ends lost 6 bases and 7 bases respectively, with 15 bases between them. CDR3 length: 13 residues.

With regard to this clone: Other DNA sequences in this sample translate to the same CDR3. V and J are TRBV28 and TRBJ1-5; D not certain. V was trimmed by 5 bases and J by 0 bases, leaving 8 bases between them. This CDR3 is built from 14 residues. Germline values: CDR1 MDHEN, CDR2 SYDVKM. The CDR3 coding sequence is TGTGCCAGCAGTCCCACAGATAGCAATCAGCCCCAGCATTTT. As protein: CASSPTDSNQPQHF.

The chain recombines TRBV24-1 with TRBJ1-2; tentatively, D is TRBD1 (6 bases). Deletions cut 4 bases from V and 8 bases from J, with 19 bases between. Germline V gene lookup returns CDR1 KGHDR and CDR2 SFDVKD. The CDR3 is 15 residues long. The CDR3 DNA reads as TGTGCCACCAGTGACTCTACAGGGCCCTCAGTCGGCTACACCTTC. This sequence encodes CATSDSTGPSVGYTF.

For this clone: Other DNA sequences in the sample encode the same CDR3. DNA for the CDR3: TGCGCCAGCAGCCTGACTATAAGCACAGATACGCAGTATTTT. Protein sequence: CASSLTISTDTQYF. The genes are TRBV5-1 and TRBJ2-3, with a possible D match to TRBD2 (5 bases). The CDR3 consists of 14 residues. V gave up 4 bases and J gave up 0 bases, with 9 bases separating them. CDR1 is SGHRS and CDR2 is YFSETQ in the germline V gene. Drawing the rest from reference TRBV5-1 and TRBJ2-3, the complete variable domain is KAGVTQTPRYLIKTRGQQVTLSCSPISGHRSVSWYQQTPGQGLQFLFEYFSETQRNKGNFPGRFSGRQFSNSRSEMNVSTLELGDSALYLCASSLTISTDTQYFGPGTRLTVL.

V is TRBV7-9 and J is TRBJ2-1; 7 bases agree with TRBD2. V dropped 3 bases and J dropped 10; count of bases not matched to a gene: 15. Germline loops: CDR1 SEHNR, CDR2 FQNEAQ (reference sequence). CDR3 length: 16 amino acids. The CDR3 nucleotides are TGTGCCAGCAGCTTTTCTCAATTCGGACTAGATCACGAGCAGTTCTTC. Translation: CASSFSQFGLDHEQFF. The complete variable domain, with remaining parts taken from reference TRBV7-9 and TRBJ2-1, reads DTGVSQNPRHKITKRGQNVTFRCDPISEHNRLYWYRQTLGQGPEFLTYFQNEAQLEKSRLLSDRFSAERPKGSFSTLEIQRTEQGDSAMYLCASSFSQFGLDHEQFFGPGTRLTVL.